This T cell receptor (beta chain) was retrieved from a study of beta chain features in type 1 diabetes. Across the study: Across the samples, approximately 98,000,000 sorted cells were examined in total. General study results and limits: Patients with Type 1 diabetes showed moderately but significantly shorter TCRB CDR3s in all four CD4+ subsets.

Sorting of CD4+ naive, central memory, regulatory and stem cell-like memory cells was performed via CD45RO/CCR7/CD25/CD127/CD95/CD27. Sorting produced populations that all topped 95% purity. The sequenced template was cDNA made from the entire isolated RNA. Sequenced by immunoSEQ multiplex PCR; TCRdb stores in-frame clones only, minus some. The sample consists of 250,000 to 350,000 clones, approximately 14% of them appearing once. The CDR3 extends over 17 amino acids. Germline assignment: CDR1 SGHRS and CDR2 YFSETQ. Trimming took 4 bases from V and 0 from J, leaving 19 bases between them. A note on this clone: The antigen is not known.

The sequenced sample was central memory CD4+ T cells from blood. The receptor was derived from a man aged 25-40 years in good health. V and J are TRBV5-1 and TRBJ1-1, with a possible D match to TRBD1 (6 bases). The CDR3 protein is CASSQRPGTFMNTEAFF. CDR3 nucleotide sequence: TGCGCCAGCAGCCAACGTCCCGGGACATTTATGAACACTGAAGCTTTCTTT.